This T cell receptor beta chain emerged from a study of blood T cells in healthy people across ages. Whole-study findings and limits: PBMCs were not sorted, which prevented a conclusive comparison of naive versus antigen-experienced cells.

Sample-barcoded 5' priming and a J-beta primer mix drove a second PCR of about 6 to 11 cycles. TCRdb re-derived calls from the 5' RACE reads in MiXCR, one entry per CDR3 protein. The sample consists of roughly 730,000 distinct CDR3 sequences, approximately 53% of them appearing once. Ten or more counts support this clonotype. Its antigen is unknown. CDR1 is SGDLS and CDR2 is YYNGEE in the germline V gene. The CDR3 has 13 amino acids. Trimming stripped 2 bases from V and 2 bases from J, with 7 bases between. Source material: blood. The source is a man aged 35-49 years in good health. V usage is TRBV9 and J usage is TRBJ2-5; D is uncertain. The CDR3 DNA sequence: TGTGCCAGCAGCGTTGAGTGGCAAGAGACCCAGTACTTC. It codes for CASSVEWQETQYF. Supplemented by reference TRBV9 and TRBJ2-5, the full variable domain reads DSGVTQTPKHLITATGQRVTLRCSPRSGDLSVYWYQQSLDQGLQFLIQYYNGEERAKGNILERFSAQQFPDLHSELNLSSLELGDSALYFCASSVEWQETQYFGPGTRLLVL.